This T cell receptor (beta chain) was sequenced in a study of blood T cells in healthy people across ages. A J-beta primer mix and a sample-barcoded 5' primer were used in a second PCR of about 7 to 11 cycles. MiXCR was run by TCRdb on the 5' RACE reads, yielding one entry per CDR3 protein. This sample has 710,000 or so distinct CDR3 sequences; less than 40% occur once, and the top ten carry approximately 15%. This CDR3 comprises 14 residues. Germline loops: CDR1 MNHNY, CDR2 SVGAGI (reference sequence). Concerning this clonotype itself: The junction shows a germline mismatch at one end, possibly a read error.

The TCR sequence derives from a woman older than 75 in good health. Sequencing was carried out using blood. The V gene is TRBV6-6, the J gene TRBJ2-7, with 7 bases that match TRBD1. The J call is in doubt because the DNA end fits TRBJ2-5 better. CDR3 protein: CASGYSRTGETQYF. Here the CDR3 DNA reads TGTGCCAGCGGTTACTCGAGGACAGGTGAGACCCAGTACTTC.